Included here is one TCR beta chain sequence, with context. The sample originates from a study of blood T cell repertoires in COVID-19. Study details: Samples came from the United States, Italy and Spain, spanning acute and convalescent COVID-19. Sources were T cells, B-cell-depleted T cells, or PBMCs; the material itself was cDNA or gDNA.

Germline assignment: CDR1 MNHNS and CDR2 SASEGT. The CDR3 has 18 residues. Losses at the gene ends were 4 bases for V and 4 bases for J; bases not matched to a gene: 9. In the source study's methods: Cell counts per sample came from amplifying reference gene primers. Profiled with immunoSEQ multiplex PCR; TCRdb holds only in-frame clones, not every one. The V and J calls and clone size come from that table; D and trimming were worked out from the DNA. This table has around 300,000 clones, about 89% appearing once. The TCR was taken from a woman under 40 with COVID-19, enrolled during active disease. The chain joins TRBV6-1 to TRBJ2-3; 15 nucleotides match TRBD2. The material sequenced was peripheral blood. CDR3 nucleotide sequence: TGTGCCAGCAGTGCCGGACTAGCGGGAGGGCCTGGGGCAGATACGCAGTATTTT. As protein: CASSAGLAGGPGADTQYF.